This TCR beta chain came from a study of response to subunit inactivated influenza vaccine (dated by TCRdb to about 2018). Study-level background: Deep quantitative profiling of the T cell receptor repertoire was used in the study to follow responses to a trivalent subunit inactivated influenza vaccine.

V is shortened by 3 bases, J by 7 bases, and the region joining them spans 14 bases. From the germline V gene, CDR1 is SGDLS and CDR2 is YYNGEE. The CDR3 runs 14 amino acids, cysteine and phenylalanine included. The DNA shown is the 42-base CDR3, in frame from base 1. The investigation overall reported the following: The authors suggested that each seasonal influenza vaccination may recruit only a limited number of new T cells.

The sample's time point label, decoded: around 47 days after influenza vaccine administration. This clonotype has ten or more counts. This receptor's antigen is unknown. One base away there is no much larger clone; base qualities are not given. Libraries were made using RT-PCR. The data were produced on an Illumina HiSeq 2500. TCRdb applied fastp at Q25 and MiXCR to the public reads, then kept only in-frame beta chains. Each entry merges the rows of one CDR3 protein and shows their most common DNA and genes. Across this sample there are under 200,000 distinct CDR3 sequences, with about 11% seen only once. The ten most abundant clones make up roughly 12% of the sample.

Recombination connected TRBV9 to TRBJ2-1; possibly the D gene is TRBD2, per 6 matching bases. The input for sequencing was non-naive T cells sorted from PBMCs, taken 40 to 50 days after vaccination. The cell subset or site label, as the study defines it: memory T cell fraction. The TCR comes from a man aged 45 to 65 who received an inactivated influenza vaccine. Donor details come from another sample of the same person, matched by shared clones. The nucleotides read TGTGCCAGCAGCGGGGCCGGGACTCGGAATGAGCAGTTCTTC. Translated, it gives CASSGAGTRNEQFF.